The clone carrying this T cell receptor beta chain was counted a few times. Its antigen is currently unknown. Peptide-pool stimulation followed by sequencing identified expanded antigen-specific CD4+ clonotypes in the ViraFEST assay. Following an approximately 11-day culture, CD4+ T cells were purified. Neither prior SARS-CoV-2 infection nor positive nucleocapsid antibodies were present in the vaccine recipients. In culture with 8 to 10 IU/ml IL-2 and approximately 9.1 ug/ml peptides, PBMC were grown at fewer than 2.5 million per well. These data come from a study of vaccination effects on CD4 cells after COVID-19. V was pared by 0 bases and J by 2 bases, with 7 bases between. There are 15 residues in the CDR3. CDR1 is SGHAT, CDR2 FQDESV, per germline (reference sequence). Study-level results: By a late point after vaccination, infection- and vaccine-induced clones had shrunk markedly through clonal contraction. Healthy vaccinees' vaccine-induced clones included only 1 of 255 cross-reacting with common cold coronaviruses.

This table comes from immunoSEQ multiplex PCR, and its TCRdb copy is limited to in-frame clones, with some not included. Of roughly 50,000 clones in the sample, roughly 79% were seen once. This TCR derives from a human donor who received a COVID-19 vaccine. The sequencing used CD4+ T cells from PBMCs cultured with HCoV-OC43 spike peptides, collected before COVID-19 vaccination. Sample subset: HCoV-OC43 spike overlapping peptide pool stimulation. The genes are TRBV11-1 and TRBJ2-2; TRBD2 is a possible D gene (6 bases). The CDR3 region has the DNA TGTGCCAGCAGCTTAGCCGGGGGTAACACCGGGGAGCTGTTTTTT. It encodes CASSLAGGNTGELFF. Drawing the rest from reference TRBV11-1 and TRBJ2-2, the complete variable domain is EAEVAQSPRYKITEKSQAVAFWCDPISGHATLYWYRQILGQGPELLVQFQDESVVDDSQLPKDRFSAERLKGVDSTLKIQPAELGDSAMYLCASSLAGGNTGELFFGEGSRLTVL.